What follows are 22 T cell receptor beta chains derived from one specimen sequenced in a study of blood T cell repertoires in COVID-19. Clones were read by immunoSEQ multiplex PCR, and TCRdb kept only the in-frame ones, dropping some. The data hold about 150,000 clones, with under 90% observed a single time. The sample taken for sequencing was peripheral blood. These receptors were collected from a woman between 55 and 75 years old with active or convalescent COVID-19.

This chain links TRBV19 with TRBJ1-1, with 8 bases that match TRBD1. The CDR3 is 13 residues long. With 10 bases clipped from V and 8 bases from J, the junction kept 12 bases outside the gene matches. Per the germline V gene, CDR1 is LNHDA and CDR2 is SQIVND (reference sequence). CDR3 sequence reads: CATLGGQGKEAFF. The CDR3 DNA sequence: TGTGCCACACTTGGTGGACAGGGCAAAGAAGCTTTCTTT. The full variable domain, completed using reference TRBV19 and TRBJ1-1, is DGGITQSPKYLFRKEGQNVTLSCEQNLNHDAMYWYRQDPGQGLRLIYYSQIVNDFQKGDIAEGYSVSREKKESFPLTVTSAQKNPTAFYLCATLGGQGKEAFFGQGTRLTVV.

This rearrangement joins TRBV6-5 to TRBJ1-3; D possibly corresponds to TRBD1 (6 bases). Trimming took 5 bases from V and 3 from J, leaving 14 bases between them. The CDR3 runs to 15 residues. Germline V lookup: CDR1 MNHEY, CDR2 SVGAGI. CDR3 region: CASSLYTGFGNTIYF. Here the CDR3 DNA reads TGTGCCAGCAGTCTCTATACAGGGTTTGGAAACACCATATATTTT.

This clone was recorded once. The V call is TRBV5-8, the J call TRBJ1-6; no firm D call. In germline, CDR1 is SGHTS, CDR2 YDEGEE. The ends were cut back, 5 bases at V and 4 bases at J, with 13 bases in the middle. The CDR3 length is 15 residues. The CDR3 nucleotides are TGTGCCAGCAGTTTTCACGGGATATATAATTCACCCCTCCACTTT. Its translation: CASSFHGIYNSPLHF.

V is TRBV28 and J is TRBJ2-2, with TRBD2 identical over 12 bases. The CDR3 totals 17 residues. V dropped 1 base and J dropped 3; count of bases not matched to a gene: 3. CDR1 and CDR2 (germline): MDHEN, SYDVKM. The CDR3 protein is CASSLSGLAGHTGELFF. The CDR3 DNA sequence: TGTGCCAGCAGTTTATCGGGACTAGCGGGCCACACCGGGGAGCTGTTTTTT.

This chain links TRBV24-1 with TRBJ2-1; perhaps TRBD2 as D (5 bases). This CDR3 is built from 15 residues. V was shortened by 4 bases and J by 4 bases, with 13 bases between the two germline ends. Per germline, CDR1 KGHDR and CDR2 SFDVKD. The CDR3, as DNA: TGTGCCACCAGTGAGCTGGGAGATCTTTACAATGAGCAGTTCTTC. It translates to CATSELGDLYNEQFF.

The chain has TRBV27 and TRBJ1-5; 8 nucleotides line up with TRBD1. The CDR3 consists of 17 residues. The V gene end was trimmed by 0 bases and the J gene end by 2 bases; junction bases not matched to a gene: 6. CDR1 is MNHEY, CDR2 SMNVEV, per germline (reference sequence). The CDR3 protein is CASSLSVTGVRNQPQHF. The CDR3, as DNA: TGTGCCAGCAGTTTATCCGTGACAGGGGTACGCAATCAGCCCCAGCATTTT.

The V call is TRBV5-1, the J call TRBJ2-5; no reliable D call. Germline values: CDR1 SGHRS, CDR2 YFSETQ. Trimming took 0 bases from V and 5 from J, leaving 8 bases between them. CDR3 size: 13 residues. The CDR3 sequence: CASSLALQETQYF. CDR3 in DNA: TGCGCCAGCAGCTTGGCCTTACAGGAGACCCAGTACTTC.

This CDR3 reads CASSQEIGVNTEAFF. CDR3 DNA sequence: TGTGCCAGCAGCCAAGAGATCGGGGTGAACACTGAAGCTTTCTTT. V is TRBV4-2 and J is TRBJ1-1, with no clear D. The CDR3 runs to 15 residues. Trimming pared 0 bases from V and 0 bases from J, leaving 8 bases between. The germline V gene has CDR1 LGHNA and CDR2 YNFKEQ.

The chain couples TRBV11-2 to TRBJ2-5; 11 positions agree with TRBD2. With V trimmed by 5 bases and J by 5 bases, 4 bases remained unmatched. The CDR3 runs 14 residues. Germline V gene sequence: CDR1 SGHAT, CDR2 FQNNGV. This chain's CDR3 is CASSLRTSGETQYF. Written as DNA, the CDR3 is TGTGCCAGCAGCCTACGGACTAGCGGGGAGACCCAGTACTTC.

The chain uses TRBV6-5 and TRBJ1-1, with D possibly matching TRBD1 (5 bases). There are 14 residues in the CDR3. V lost 6 bases, J lost 1 base, and 12 bases lay in between. CDR1 and CDR2 from the germline V gene are MNHEY and SVGAGI. CDR3 DNA sequence: TGTGCCAGCAGGCCAGGGAACCCGAACACTGAAGCTTTCTTT. Translation gives CASRPGNPNTEAFF.

This sequence joins TRBV28 and TRBJ2-7, with 10 nucleotides matching TRBD1. There are 15 residues in the CDR3. The J segment lost 5 bases and the V segment lost 8 bases, leaving 12 bases of the junction unmatched. Germline V lookup: CDR1 MDHEN, CDR2 SYDVKM. The CDR3 sequence: CASGTPGQGFNEQYF. The CDR3, as DNA: TGTGCCAGCGGCACACCGGGACAGGGGTTTAACGAGCAGTACTTC.

This clone has only a few counts. The CDR3 region has the DNA TGTGCCACCAGTGAGGGGACAGGGAATGAGCAGTTCTTC. It yields the protein CATSEGTGNEQFF. The gene calls are TRBV24-1 and TRBJ2-1; TRBD1 matches at 9 bases. CDR1 is KGHDR and CDR2 is SFDVKD in the germline V gene. CDR3 length: 13 amino acids. Trimming at V came to 4 bases and at J to 7 bases, leaving 1 base not matched to a gene.

The gene calls are TRBV28 and TRBJ2-7, with 7 bases identical to TRBD1. CDR1 and CDR2 (germline): MDHEN, SYDVKM. The CDR3 consists of 15 residues. Trimming at V came to 4 bases and at J to 1 base, leaving 7 bases not matched to a gene. This CDR3 is CASSSTGDTSYEQYF. As DNA, the CDR3 is TGTGCCAGCAGTTCCACAGGGGACACATCCTACGAGCAGTACTTC.

The chain carries TRBV6-1 and TRBJ2-1, with D perhaps matching TRBD1 (6 bases). V dropped 1 base and J dropped 4 bases, with 8 bases sitting between them. This CDR3 contains 14 residues. CDR1 MNHNS and CDR2 SASEGT come from the germline V gene. In DNA, the CDR3 is TGTGCCAGCAGTGAAGAACAGGGTTACAATGAGCAGTTCTTC. It yields the protein CASSEEQGYNEQFF.

This clone was detected only once. This rearrangement joins TRBV12-3 or TRBV12-4 to TRBJ2-7; D perhaps matches TRBD1 (6 bases). This CDR3 has 13 residues. The V end lost 2 bases, the J end lost 6 bases, and 11 bases lay between the germline ends. CDR3 sequence (DNA): TGTGCCAGCAGTTTAAGTCAGGGGTTCGAGCAGTACGTC. This codes for CASSLSQGFEQYV.

This chain uses TRBV19 with TRBJ2-7, with TRBD2 matching over 8 bases. V dropped 7 bases and J dropped 6; count of bases not matched to a gene: 8. This CDR3 is built from 13 residues. Germline V CDR1 and CDR2: LNHDA, SQIVND (reference sequence). The CDR3 loop reads CASNDGRAIEQYF. The CDR3 nucleotides read TGTGCCAGTAATGACGGGAGGGCCATCGAGCAGTACTTC.

V gene TRBV5-5 combines with J gene TRBJ1-2; the D gene is possibly TRBD1 (5 bases). The V gene's germline CDR1 is SGHKS and CDR2 YYEKEE (reference sequence). V was cut by 4 bases and J by 3 bases, with 16 bases left in between. The CDR3 is 15 amino acids. CDR3 nucleotides: TGTGCCAGCAGCCGTATGACAGCGATCGACTATGGCTACACCTTC. Protein product: CASSRMTAIDYGYTF.

The V and J genes are TRBV5-5 and TRBJ1-4; perhaps TRBD1 as D (6 bases). Per the germline V gene, CDR1 is SGHKS and CDR2 is YYEKEE (reference sequence). The CDR3 has 13 amino acids. The V end lost 0 bases, the J end lost 8 bases, and 8 bases lay between the germline ends. The CDR3 here is CASSLDRDEKLFF. CDR3 nucleotides: TGTGCCAGCAGCTTGGACAGGGACGAAAAACTGTTTTTT.

This clone showed up just a few times. The chain links TRBV9 to TRBJ1-3; D may be TRBD1 (6 bases). Germline CDR1 and CDR2: SGDLS and YYNGEE. The CDR3 is 14 residues long. The V gene lost 3 bases and the J gene lost 7 bases, with 14 bases spanning the gap. CDR3: CASSGKQGWNTIYF. For the CDR3, the DNA is TGTGCCAGCAGCGGAAAACAGGGTTGGAACACCATATATTTT.

The J gene is TRBJ2-1, the V gene TRBV30; 13 bases line up with TRBD2. V was clipped by 0 bases and J by 4 bases; unmatched bases: 3. The CDR3 has 16 amino acids. CDR1 is GTSNPN and CDR2 is SVGIG in the germline V gene (reference sequence). In DNA, the CDR3 is TGTGCCTGGAGTGTCCGGGGACTAGCGGGGTACAATGAGCAGTTCTTC. It specifies CAWSVRGLAGYNEQFF. The complete variable domain, with remaining parts taken from reference TRBV30 and TRBJ2-1, reads SQTIHQWPATLVQPVGSPLSLECTVEGTSNPNLYWYRQAAGRGLQLLFYSVGIGQISSEVPQNLSASRPQDRQFILSSKKLLLSDSGFYLCAWSVRGLAGYNEQFFGPGTRLTVL.

V is TRBV11-3 and J is TRBJ2-1, with a possible D match to TRBD1 (7 bases). The CDR3 length is 11 residues. From germline, CDR1 is SGHNT and CDR2 YENEEA. V was cut by 5 bases and J by 9 bases, with 8 bases left in between. The CDR3 bases are TGTGCCAGCAGCCAGGGGGGTGAGCAGTTCTTC. Amino acid sequence: CASSQGGEQFF.

The genes are TRBV5-1 and TRBJ2-1, with no clear D. V dropped 0 bases and J dropped 8 bases, with 9 bases sitting between them. Germline-derived CDR1 and CDR2 are SGHRS and YFSETQ. This CDR3 has 13 amino acids. Here the CDR3 reads CASSLEFFDEQFF. As DNA, the CDR3 is TGCGCCAGCAGCTTGGAATTCTTCGATGAGCAGTTCTTC.